This is a list of T cell receptor beta chains from one sample in a study of control samples from healthy donors and cancer patients. The protocol was immunoSEQ multiplex PCR, while the TCRdb copy is restricted to in-frame clones and leaves out a portion. The table lists roughly 20,000 clones, roughly 80% of them singletons. The sequencing sample was made of PBMCs. These receptors came from a woman between 65 and 79 years old with lung cancer. Both conserved end residues are part of each CDR3. The order of the fields is J gene, V gene, CDR3 protein.

TRBJ1-2 TRBV21-1 CASSKALGQGIRCGYTF
TRBJ1-3 TRBV6-7 CASSYTDRSGNTIYF
TRBJ2-2 TRBV18 CASSSQGRPNTGELFF
TRBJ1-5 TRBV5-3 CARSFEGFNNNQPQHF
TRBJ1-2 TRBV7-8 CASSSLTGGGIYGYTF
TRBJ2-7 TRBV19 CASSRHPGQGAYEQYF
TRBJ2-7 TRBV7-2 CASRRTDRERGEQYF
TRBJ1-6 TRBV28 CASSLERAPLHF
TRBJ1-6 TRBV2 CASSGGASYNSPLHF
TRBJ1-5 TRBV6-5 CASREGGAGQPQHF
TRBJ2-2 TRBV5-8 CASSLGDREAGELFF
TRBJ2-3 TRBV6-5 CASSTGAPTDTQYF
TRBJ1-1 TRBV6-5 CASGRTLNTEAFF
TRBJ2-3 TRBV14 CASSQLSGNTDTQYF